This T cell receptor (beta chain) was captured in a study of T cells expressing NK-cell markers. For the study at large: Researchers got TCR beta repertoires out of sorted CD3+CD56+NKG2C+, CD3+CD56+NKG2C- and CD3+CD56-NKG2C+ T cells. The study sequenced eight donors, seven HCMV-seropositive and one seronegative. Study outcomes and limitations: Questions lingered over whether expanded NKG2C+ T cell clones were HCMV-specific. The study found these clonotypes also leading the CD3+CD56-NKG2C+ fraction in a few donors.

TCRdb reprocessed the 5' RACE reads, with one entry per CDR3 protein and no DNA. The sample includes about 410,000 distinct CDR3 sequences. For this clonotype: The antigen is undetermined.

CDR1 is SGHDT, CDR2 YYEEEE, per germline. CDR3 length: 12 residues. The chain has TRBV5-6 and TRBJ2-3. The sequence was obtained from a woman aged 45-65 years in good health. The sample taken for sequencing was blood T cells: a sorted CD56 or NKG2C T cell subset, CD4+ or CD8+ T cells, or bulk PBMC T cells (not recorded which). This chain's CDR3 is CASSLDSDTQYF. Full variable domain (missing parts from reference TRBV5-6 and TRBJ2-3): DAGVTQSPTHLIKTRGQQVTLRCSPKSGHDTVSWYQQALGQGPQFIFQYYEEEERQRGNFPDRFSGHQFPNYSSELNVNALLLGDSALYLCASSLDSDTQYFGPGTRLTVL.